This TCR beta chain was identified in a study of CD8 T cells in ankylosing spondylitis. Findings and caveats of the study: Typical of ankylosing spondylitis blood, it appeared, was a TCR beta motif of about eight highly homologous variants. Certain motif variants had earlier appeared in reactive arthritis synovial fluid and blood. From matched ankylosing spondylitis synovial fluid, disease-linked clones were reportedly recovered at significantly enriched levels.

V lost 3 bases and J lost 4; bases outside the gene matches: 12. Germline V gives CDR1 SGHVS, CDR2 FQNEAQ. The CDR3 extends over 17 amino acids. About this clonotype: What it recognizes is unknown.

One entry per CDR3 protein results from TCRdb running MiXCR on the 5' RACE reads. The data show 700,000 or so distinct CDR3 sequences, with 19% seen just once and 19% held by the top ten. Sequencing was carried out using blood, either unsorted or a sorted T cell fraction (not recorded which). V is TRBV7-8 and J is TRBJ2-1, with 7 nucleotides matching TRBD2. The TCR originated in a male donor with ankylosing spondylitis. The CDR3 sequence is CASSFTASGADYNEQFF. As DNA, the CDR3 is TGTGCCAGCAGCTTCACAGCCAGCGGGGCCGATTACAATGAGCAGTTCTTC.